The sequence of this T cell receptor beta chain was determined in a study of OX40 agonist ivuxolimab in advanced cancers. Background on the study: Patients were given ivuxolimab, an antibody that agonizes OX40 (CD134). Patients undergoing dose escalation presented with hepatocellular carcinoma, melanoma, renal cell or head and neck cancer. Allowance was made for prior anti-PD-1, anti-PD-L1 or anti-CTLA-4 therapy, and roughly 40% had some.

This table comes from immunoSEQ multiplex PCR, and its TCRdb copy is limited to in-frame clones, with some not included. Of some 42,000 clones detected, more than 80% appear once; the ten largest clones hold 4.5% to 5%. This clone was counted once. Its target is unknown. General observations from the study: The average count of expanded clones was higher among CD8+ T cells than among CD4+.

Sequencing used CD4+ or CD8+ T cells sorted from blood, obtained in a trial of the OX40 agonist ivuxolimab. The origin of this receptor is an adult with an advanced solid tumor such as melanoma, head and neck, liver or kidney cancer.

The CDR3 sequence is CASSLSTGDYGYTF. As DNA, the CDR3 is TGTGCCAGCAGTCTCTCGACCGGAGACTATGGCTACACCTTC. The chain carries TRBV28 and TRBJ1-2; no firm D call. Germline-derived CDR1 and CDR2 are MDHEN and SYDVKM. Trimming cost V 5 bases and J 3 bases, with 13 bases left between them. This CDR3 has 14 amino acids.